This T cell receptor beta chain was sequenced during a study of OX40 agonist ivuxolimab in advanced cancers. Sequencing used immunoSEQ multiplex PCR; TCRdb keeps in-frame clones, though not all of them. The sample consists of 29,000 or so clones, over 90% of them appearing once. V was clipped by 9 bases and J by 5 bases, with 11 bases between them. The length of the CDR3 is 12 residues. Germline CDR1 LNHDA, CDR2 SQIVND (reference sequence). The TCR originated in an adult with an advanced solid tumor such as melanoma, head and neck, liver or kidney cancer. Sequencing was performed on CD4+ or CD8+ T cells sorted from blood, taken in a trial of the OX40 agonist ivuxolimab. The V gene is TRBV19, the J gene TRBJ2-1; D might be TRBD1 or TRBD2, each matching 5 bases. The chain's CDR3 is CASLGTHNEQFF. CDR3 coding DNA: TGTGCCAGCCTCGGGACCCACAATGAGCAGTTCTTC.